This paragraph covers one T cell receptor (beta chain) sequence. The sample is drawn from a study of blood T cell repertoires in COVID-19. Background on the study: Sites across the United States, Italy and Spain contributed samples from acute and convalescent COVID-19. Sources were T cells, B-cell-depleted T cells, or PBMCs; the material itself was cDNA or gDNA.

Between the trimmed V and J ends, which lost 2 bases and 7 bases, there was a span of 12 bases. This CDR3 is 15 amino acids long. Germline V gives CDR1 WSHSY, CDR2 SAAADI. The table came from immunoSEQ multiplex PCR; TCRdb's copy has only in-frame clones and leaves some out. The repertoire holds about 170,000 clones, with around 67% as singletons. The V gene is TRBV10-2, the J gene TRBJ1-6; D might be TRBD1 (6 bases). The specimen sequenced was peripheral blood. The receptor's source is a woman of 80 years or more with acute or convalescent COVID-19. CDR3 DNA: TGCGCCAGCAGTGAGGGGGCAGGGGAAAATTCACCCCTCCACTTT. This codes for CASSEGAGENSPLHF.